A single T cell receptor (beta chain) is shown here with its context. The CDR3 sequence is 11 residues long. Looked up from germline, CDR1 is SEHNR and CDR2 is FQNEAQ (reference sequence). Trimming pared 5 bases from V and 8 bases from J, leaving 7 bases between. Sequencing was performed with immunoSEQ multiplex PCR; in TCRdb, only in-frame clones are kept and a portion is missing. The sample contains under 200,000 clones, around four fifths of which appear only once. This entry belongs to a study of blood T cell repertoires in COVID-19. The overall study: Some COVID-19 samples were acute and others convalescent; all came from the United States, Italy and Spain. PBMCs, B-cell-depleted T cells, or T cells were the source of the cDNA or gDNA that made up the material.

The chain employs TRBV7-9 and TRBJ1-3, with D unclear. Sequencing input: peripheral blood. The sequence derives from a woman aged 70-85 years with COVID-19, enrolled during active disease. The CDR3 region is CASSAADTIYF. The CDR3, as DNA: TGTGCCAGCAGCGCAGCGGACACCATATATTTT. Filled out from reference TRBV7-9 and TRBJ1-3, the complete variable domain reads DTGVSQNPRHKITKRGQNVTFRCDPISEHNRLYWYRQTLGQGPEFLTYFQNEAQLEKSRLLSDRFSAERPKGSFSTLEIQRTEQGDSAMYLCASSAADTIYFGEGSWLTVV.